The entry below describes one T cell receptor (beta chain). What it recognizes is unknown. This entry comes from a study of T cell repertoires in cytomegalovirus infection. In the study overall: Carrying CMV and the relevant HLA type showed in public TCR beta signatures.

Points from the study as a whole: HLA-C-restricted CMV-specific TCR beta clonotypes were dominant in the ex vivo response.

Each CDR3 protein gets one entry after TCRdb re-called the reads with MiXCR. Of 450,000 to 550,000 distinct CDR3 sequences listed, 16% are singletons. Germline V CDR1 and CDR2: MGHRA, YSYEKL. The V gene end was trimmed by 3 bases and the J gene end by 1 base; junction bases not matched to a gene: 5. There are 16 residues in the CDR3. Sequenced: CD8+ T cells from PBMCs. The chain combines TRBV4-1 with TRBJ2-7; 11 positions agree with TRBD2. The receptor was derived from a human donor in good health (CMV status not recorded). Some clones in this sample may be carry-over from other donors' samples. As DNA, the CDR3 is TGCGCCAGCAGCCATAGTACTAGCGGGAGTTCCTACGAGCAGTACTTC. Amino acids: CASSHSTSGSSYEQYF.